This note documents a single T cell receptor (beta chain) sequence. Its antigen is as yet unknown. This CDR3 has 17 amino acids. From germline, CDR1 is LNHDA and CDR2 SQIVND (reference sequence). V shed 5 bases and J 3 bases; nucleotides not matched to a gene: 9. This sample is part of a study of Ad26.COV2.S vaccination and SARS-CoV-2 variants. Findings and limits, study-wide: Measures of TCR breadth and depth may have fallen short of total T cell responses. Vaccinated and placebo-treated recipients had similar non-spike TCR breadth. People who got the vaccine had more spike-specific TCR breadth than people who got placebo.

Assay used: immunoSEQ multiplex PCR; TCRdb lists only in-frame clones, some missing. The sample includes fewer than 100,000 clones, approximately 77% seen only once; the top ten take about 17%. This material consisted of peripheral blood, taken after recovery from COVID-19. V gene TRBV19 combines with J gene TRBJ2-2, with 10 bases that match TRBD2. This TCR derives from a human donor who had recovered from COVID-19. The CDR3 bases are TGTGCCAGTAGTCGGCAAGCGGGGGGGGCCGACACCGGGGAGCTGTTTTTT. This codes for CASSRQAGGADTGELFF.